This T cell receptor (beta chain) was retrieved from a study of blood T cells in healthy people across ages (dated by TCRdb to about 2015). Study-level background: Template switching captured roughly one uniquely barcoded TCR beta cDNA molecule per two T cells in model experiments. Using deep sequencing normalized with unique cDNA molecular identifiers, the study measured how TCR beta repertoire diversity changes with age. The donors were divided into four age groups: young (average approximately 15 years), middle-aged (roughly 42), aged (approximately 62) and long-lived (approximately 74). To avoid experimental bias, donors of different ages were randomly spread across the sequencing lanes. For two donors (one aged 18 to 30 and one aged 80 or older), the study analyzed two additional independent replicas of 1 million unique cDNA reads from the same blood draw.

The method was 5' RACE. A second PCR of about 7 to 12 cycles was performed with a sample-barcoded 5' primer and a J-beta primer mix. Each TCR beta cDNA molecule received a unique molecular identifier from a template-switch 5' adaptor carrying 12 random nucleotides. At least 3 million CDR3-containing paired-end reads were obtained from each sample. First-strand cDNA was synthesized from all RNA with the Mint cDNA synthesis kit, primed by a TRBC-specific oligonucleotide. Following uracil-DNA glycosylase treatment, a first 18-cycle PCR with universal primers M1SS and BC2_uni_R was performed on all cDNA. For the original study's pipeline: For normalization, 1 million high-quality reads, each with a distinct molecular identifier, were randomly selected from each sample. Reads with shared molecular identifiers were discarded instead of being binned into consensus sequences. MiTCR, with a Q25 quality threshold and the strictest error-elimination algorithm, was used for CDR3 identification, clonotype clustering and error correction. A nonparametric unseen species model with Euler transformation was used to estimate lower-bound total TCR beta diversity. Starting from the raw public reads, TCRdb applied fastp trimming at Q25, assembled clones with MiXCR and retained in-frame beta chains. Rows are unified per CDR3 protein, each entry keeping the most common DNA and genes. The V and J calls reflect TCRdb's pipeline rather than the authors' work. The sample yields 1.8 million or so distinct CDR3 sequences; approximately 40% were counted once. 23% of the sample comes from the top ten.

Results the study describes overall, beyond this receptor: Total diversity estimates from one million sequenced T cells were considered lower bounds and underestimates. Observed TCR beta diversity per million T cells fell roughly linearly with age, and a significant reduction was already apparent by age around 40. The percentage of naive T cells measured by flow cytometry correlated strongly with observed TCR beta diversity. Conclusive comparison of naive and antigen-experienced compartments was prevented by the profiling of bulk unsorted PBMCs. Compared with the aged group, more naive CD4+ T cells, fewer expanded clones and increased TCR diversity were shown by the long-lived group, suggesting age selection. Donor CMV infection status was unknown, potentially confounding age-related changes in expanded clonotypes.

With regard to this clonotype: Its binding antigen is unknown. No base quality information exists; no much larger clone differs at one position.

The roughly 39 donors, aged about 6 to 95 years, were systemically healthy Caucasian individuals from Russia. Approximately 9.3 milliliters of peripheral blood were collected from each donor into EDTA-treated Vacutainer tubes. Ficoll-Paque density-gradient centrifugation was used to isolate PBMCs, with at least 6 million per sample. Trizol reagent was used to extract total RNA from the PBMCs, yielding at least 6 micrograms per sample. The percentages of naive CD45RAhigh/CD27high T cells were determined by flow cytometry on a PBMC aliquot from every donor. V is cut by 2 bases and J by 2 bases, and the space between the germline ends is 10 bases. Sequences SGHRS (CDR1) and YFSETQ (CDR2) are obtained from the germline V gene. The CDR3 starts with the cysteine, ends with the phenylalanine, and has 15 residues. The retained sequence is limited to the CDR3, 45 bases, with the frame set at the first base.

Sequenced input: blood. This TCR was sampled from a human donor in good health. Recombination connected TRBV5-1 to TRBJ1-4; TRBD1 is a weak D gene call, 5 bases matching. The CDR3 amino acid sequence is: CASSFGHLTNEKLFF. The bases read TGCGCCAGCAGCTTCGGACACCTTACTAATGAAAAACTGTTTTTT.